This T cell receptor (beta chain) was profiled in a study of technical replicates of blood from a few donors. Method: immunoSEQ multiplex PCR; TCRdb's copy keeps in-frame clones and lacks some. The repertoire has more than 65,000 clones, approximately 97% of them found once; the top ten carry 0.18%. V shed 8 bases and J 3 bases; nucleotides not matched to a gene: 5. The CDR3 runs to 14 residues. CDR1 is MDHEN, CDR2 SYDVKM, per germline. The J gene is TRBJ2-3, the V gene TRBV28; 10 bases match TRBD2. Source material: T cells isolated from PBMCs. The source of this sequence is a human donor in good health. CDR3: CASGLAGVTDTQYF. DNA for the CDR3: TGTGCCAGCGGTCTAGCGGGAGTTACAGATACGCAGTATTTT.